These 22 T cell receptor beta chains were all obtained from the same sample, sequenced in a study of beta chain features in type 1 diabetes. TCRB transcripts that were expressed got sequenced, as all of the isolated RNA had been reverse transcribed. The method was immunoSEQ multiplex PCR; TCRdb's version includes in-frame clones alone and lacks a portion of them. The sample includes about 42,000 clones, 50% of them seen just once. Input material: stem cell memory CD4+ T cells from blood. The receptors were gathered from a woman aged 30 to 39 in good health.

This clone was seen only a few times. The chain joins TRBV6-6 to TRBJ2-3; maybe TRBD2 (7 bases). The CDR3 runs 15 residues. Germline V gene sequence: CDR1 MNHNY, CDR2 SVGAGI (reference sequence). V gave up 7 bases and J gave up 1 base, with 15 bases separating them. DNA of the CDR3: TGTGCCAGCATCTACGGGGGGCGAGGCACAGATACGCAGTATTTT. As protein: CASIYGGRGTDTQYF.

The J gene is TRBJ2-5, the V gene TRBV5-1; a possible D gene is TRBD2 (6 bases). There are 13 residues in the CDR3. Germline V gives CDR1 SGHRS, CDR2 YFSETQ. V lost 5 bases to trimming and J lost 7 bases, with 15 bases between them. Here the CDR3 reads CASRPGLDGTQYF. The DNA for the CDR3 is TGCGCCAGCAGGCCGGGACTCGACGGGACCCAGTACTTC.

The chain combines TRBV28 with TRBJ1-2, with 8 bases identical to TRBD1. This CDR3 is built from 12 residues. Germline values: CDR1 MDHEN, CDR2 SYDVKM. V lost 7 bases, J lost 5 bases, and 3 bases stayed unmatched. The CDR3 loop is CASKDREYGYTF. Written as DNA, the CDR3 is TGTGCCAGCAAGGACAGGGAATATGGCTACACCTTC.

This clone was seen more than once but under ten times. This chain links TRBV18 with TRBJ1-3; D possibly corresponds to TRBD1 (6 bases). Germline-derived CDR1 and CDR2 are KGHSH and LQKENI. V lost 4 bases, J lost 0 bases, and 13 bases lay in between. This CDR3 comprises 16 residues. The CDR3 DNA reads as TGTGCCAGCTCACGCTCCCGGGACACCTCTGGAAACACCATATATTTT. The encoded protein is CASSRSRDTSGNTIYF.

The rearrangement uses TRBV5-4 and TRBJ2-3; the D is unclear. Germline loops: CDR1 SGHNT, CDR2 YYREEE (reference sequence). This CDR3 comprises 14 residues. V lost 2 bases and J 2 bases, leaving 9 bases between the germline ends. DNA of the CDR3: TGTGCCAGCAGCTTAGCACAGACCACAGATACGCAGTATTTT. Its translation: CASSLAQTTDTQYF.

The chain recombines TRBV5-1 with TRBJ2-5; 9 bases match TRBD1. The J call may be faulty, since TRBJ2-7 better matches the DNA end. The germline gives CDR1 SGHRS, CDR2 YFSETQ. The CDR3 has 16 residues. This CDR3 is CAGPFSAGQGWYEQYF. Written as DNA, the CDR3 is TGCGCCGGACCTTTCAGTGCGGGACAGGGTTGGTACGAGCAGTACTTC.

The V call is TRBV6-5, the J call TRBJ1-2; D is unclear. CDR1 is MNHEY and CDR2 is SVGAGI in the germline V gene. CDR3 size: 15 residues. The V and J ends lost 0 bases and 3 bases respectively, with 11 bases between them. CDR3 sequence reads: CASSYSRKGDYGYTF. For the CDR3, the DNA is TGTGCCAGCAGTTACTCGAGAAAGGGAGACTATGGCTACACCTTC.

This chain uses TRBV7-3 with TRBJ2-5; D remains ambiguous. Germline values: CDR1 SGHTA, CDR2 FQGTGA. The CDR3 totals 14 residues. Trimming took 1 base from V and 1 from J, leaving 7 bases between them. The CDR3, as DNA: TGTGCCAGCAGCTTAATTTACAGCCAAGAGACCCAGTACTTC. Translating it yields CASSLIYSQETQYF.

This clone was detected only a few times. The chain recombines TRBV11-2 with TRBJ1-1; no reliable D call. Germline V lookup: CDR1 SGHAT, CDR2 FQNNGV. The CDR3 has 13 residues. V dropped 0 bases and J dropped 1 base, with 3 bases sitting between them. CDR3 residues: CASSLDRNTEAFF. CDR3 nucleotide sequence: TGTGCCAGCAGCTTAGACAGGAACACTGAAGCTTTCTTT.

The chain joins TRBV9 to TRBJ1-1, with unresolved D. V lost 0 bases, J lost 1 base, and 4 bases lay in between. Germline lookup yields CDR1 SGDLS and CDR2 YYNGEE. The CDR3 runs to 13 residues. Written as DNA, the CDR3 is TGTGCCAGCAGCGTAGATCAGAACACTGAAGCTTTCTTT. As protein: CASSVDQNTEAFF.

The rearrangement links TRBV28 to TRBJ2-3; D is undetermined. V was cut by 5 bases and J by 1 base, with 22 bases left in between. The germline V gene has CDR1 MDHEN and CDR2 SYDVKM. This CDR3 contains 18 residues. The CDR3 region has the DNA TGTGCCAGCAGTCCCGCCGCGGCCTCTCAATGGGGCACAGATACGCAGTATTTT. This translates into CASSPAAASQWGTDTQYF.

The chain combines TRBV5-1 with TRBJ2-1, with 11 bases fitting TRBD2. CDR3 length: 15 residues. CDR1 is SGHRS and CDR2 is YFSETQ in the germline V gene. V was pared by 3 bases and J by 5 bases, with 4 bases of the junction left unmatched. CDR3 sequence reads: CASSSLAGGNNEQFF. In DNA form, the CDR3 reads TGCGCCAGCAGCTCGCTAGCGGGAGGTAACAATGAGCAGTTCTTC. The full variable domain, in which reference TRBV5-1 and TRBJ2-1 provide the parts outside the CDR3, is KAGVTQTPRYLIKTRGQQVTLSCSPISGHRSVSWYQQTPGQGLQFLFEYFSETQRNKGNFPGRFSGRQFSNSRSEMNVSTLELGDSALYLCASSSLAGGNNEQFFGPGTRLTVL.

The chain employs TRBV2 and TRBJ2-1; 9 bases are a match to TRBD1. Looked up from germline, CDR1 is SNHLY and CDR2 is FYNNEI. The V gene end was trimmed by 6 bases and the J gene end by 2 bases; junction bases not matched to a gene: 5. CDR3 length equals 15 residues. CDR3 residues: CASRSGQGAYNEQFF. The CDR3 region has the DNA TGTGCCAGCAGATCGGGACAGGGCGCCTACAATGAGCAGTTCTTC.

This sequence joins TRBV10-3 and TRBJ1-3, with 8 bases lining up with TRBD1. V gave up 9 bases and J gave up 8 bases; unmatched junction bases: 6. Germline V gives CDR1 ENHRY, CDR2 SYGVKD. The CDR3 has 12 residues. The CDR3, as DNA: TGTGCCATGGGCGACAGGGGAGACACCATATATTTT. Amino acids: CAMGDRGDTIYF.

The chain employs TRBV18 and TRBJ2-1, with 8 bases that match TRBD2. J lost 7 bases, V lost 2 bases, and 10 bases had no gene match. The germline gives CDR1 KGHSH, CDR2 LQKENI. The CDR3 has 16 residues. The CDR3 nucleotides are TGTGCCAGCTCACCAGGGCTAGCGGGTCTTGGAAATGAGCAGTTCTTC. Translation gives CASSPGLAGLGNEQFF.

This clone was seen more than once but under ten times. V usage is TRBV7-2 and J usage is TRBJ2-1, with D possibly TRBD2 on 6 matching bases. The CDR3 spans 16 residues. Germline CDR1 is SGHTA and CDR2 is FQGNSA. Trimming cost V 1 base and J 2 bases, with 12 bases left between them. CDR3 DNA: TGTGCCAGCAGCTTAGAGCTGGGAGGCCCCTACAATGAGCAGTTCTTC. Translating gives CASSLELGGPYNEQFF.

The chain carries TRBV29-1 and TRBJ2-1; 13 bases are shared with TRBD2. Germline loops: CDR1 SQVTM, CDR2 ANQGSEA. The CDR3 covers 16 residues. CDR3 DNA sequence: TGCAGACCTACCCCGGGACTAGCGGGATGCTACAATGAGCAGTTCTTC. This codes for CRPTPGLAGCYNEQFF.

The chain carries TRBV11-2 and TRBJ2-7; 10 bases map to TRBD1. After removal of 5 bases from V and 5 bases from J, the junction contained 9 bases not matched to a gene. This CDR3 comprises 15 residues. In germline, CDR1 is SGHAT, CDR2 FQNNGV. The DNA for the CDR3 is TGTGCCAGCAGCACACGACAGGGGGCTAAGGACGAGCAGTACTTC. Translating gives CASSTRQGAKDEQYF.

This clone was observed once. V is TRBV6-4 and J is TRBJ2-3; a weak D match, TRBD2 (5 bases). The germline V gene has CDR1 MRHNA and CDR2 SNTAGT. This CDR3 spans 14 amino acids. Trimming pared 4 bases from V and 1 base from J, leaving 9 bases between. CDR3 in amino acids: CASSAGSGTDTQYF. DNA for the CDR3: TGTGCCAGCAGTGCCGGTAGCGGCACAGATACGCAGTATTTT.

This sequence joins TRBV7-9 and TRBJ2-3, with a possible D match to TRBD1 (6 bases). Germline assignment: CDR1 SEHNR and CDR2 FQNEAQ (reference sequence). Trimming removed 5 bases at V and 6 bases at J, with 24 bases between. The CDR3 contains 17 residues. CDR3 protein: CASSPRRDKALGDTQYF. The DNA for the CDR3 is TGTGCCAGCAGCCCGCGACGGGACAAGGCACTTGGGGATACGCAGTATTTT. The full variable domain, completed using reference TRBV7-9 and TRBJ2-3, is DTGVSQNPRHKITKRGQNVTFRCDPISEHNRLYWYRQTLGQGPEFLTYFQNEAQLEKSRLLSDRFSAERPKGSFSTLEIQRTEQGDSAMYLCASSPRRDKALGDTQYFGPGTRLTVL.

The chain couples TRBV28 to TRBJ2-6, with 7 bases fitting TRBD1. Looked up from germline, CDR1 is MDHEN and CDR2 is SYDVKM. This CDR3 comprises 15 residues. Unmatched junction bases numbered 4, after V lost 5 bases and J lost 3 bases. CDR3 sequence reads: CASSTGAGGANVLTF. The CDR3 coding sequence is TGTGCCAGCAGTACAGGGGCTGGTGGGGCCAACGTCCTGACTTTC.

This clone was found a few times. The chain carries TRBV10-3 and TRBJ2-1, with 9 bases that match TRBD2. V shed 9 bases and J 7 bases; nucleotides not matched to a gene: 7. CDR3 length: 13 residues. Germline V gene data show CDR1 as ENHRY and CDR2 as SYGVKD. The CDR3 here is CAMGRAGGNEQFF. As DNA, the CDR3 is TGTGCCATGGGTAGGGCGGGGGGGAATGAGCAGTTCTTC.